These 30 T cell receptor beta chains were all obtained from the same sample, sequenced in a study of blood T cells in healthy people across ages. Next came a second PCR, run for about 7 to 12 cycles, which used a sample-barcoded 5' primer along with a J-beta primer mix. Each CDR3 protein is one row after TCRdb ran MiXCR on the 5' RACE reads. The sample has roughly 700,000 distinct CDR3 sequences; approximately 25% are singletons. The sample also formed part of further work on T cells of mothers and their children.

Material for sequencing was blood. Source of these receptors: a boy between 10 and 17 years old in good health.

This chain joins TRBV20-1 and TRBJ2-1, with 10 nucleotides matching TRBD2. V dropped 0 bases and J dropped 5; count of bases not matched to a gene: 10. The germline V gene has CDR1 DFQATT and CDR2 SNEGSKA (reference sequence). The CDR3 loop spans 17 amino acids. CDR3 coding DNA: TGCAGTGCTAGAGATCCCCAGCGGGAGGGTCCCCACAATGAGCAGTTCTTC. As protein: CSARDPQREGPHNEQFF.

A few counts support this clonotype. The chain combines TRBV29-1 with TRBJ2-5; possibly TRBD1 or TRBD2 for D (5 bases each). Gene TRBJ2-7 matches the end of the DNA better, so the J call may be wrong. Germline V gene lookup returns CDR1 SQVTM and CDR2 ANQGSEA. This CDR3 is built from 13 residues. DNA for the CDR3: TGCAGCGTTGAATCCGGGGCTCCCTACGAGCAGTACTTC. Protein product: CSVESGAPYEQYF.

About this clonotype: Its ends do not fully match the called genes, so a read error is possible. The chain uses TRBV7-2 and TRBJ2-5, with TRBD2 matching over 10 bases. Per the germline V gene, CDR1 is SGHTA and CDR2 is FQGNSA. This CDR3 has 15 residues. The CDR3 sequence is CASSLAPLGLAKVFF. The CDR3 DNA sequence: TGTGCCAGCAGCTTAGCGCCGCTGGGACTAGCGAAGGTGTTCTTC.

This clonotype was detected a few times. The V gene is TRBV11-2, the J gene TRBJ1-4; D call uncertain. Germline CDR1 is SGHAT and CDR2 is FQNNGV. This CDR3 comprises 13 residues. V gave up 0 bases and J gave up 3 bases, with 2 bases separating them. The CDR3 bases are TGTGCCAGCAGCTTAGAGGCTAATGAAAAACTGTTTTTT. Residues: CASSLEANEKLFF.

CDR3: CASSADRPKSYGYTF. CDR3 DNA: TGTGCCAGCAGTGCTGACCGGCCCAAGAGCTATGGCTACACCTTC. The chain recombines TRBV28 with TRBJ1-2; D is unclear. The CDR3 is made up of 15 amino acids. From germline, CDR1 is MDHEN and CDR2 SYDVKM. V shed 5 bases and J shed 4 bases, with 17 bases lying between them.

CDR3 amino acids: CASSKGRTATTRPMSYEQYF. In nucleotides, the CDR3 is TGTGCCAGCAGCAAAGGGAGGACGGCAACGACTAGACCCATGTCTTACGAGCAGTACTTC. The genes are TRBV21-1 and TRBJ2-7; the D segment call TRBD2 is taken from the table without a DNA check. TRBV21-1 is recorded as a pseudogene. This CDR3 has 20 residues.

This chain links TRBV15 with TRBJ2-1; maybe TRBD1 (5 bases). The length of the CDR3 is 18 residues. V was clipped by 6 bases and J by 3 bases, with 24 bases between them. Germline CDR1 LNHNV, CDR2 YYDKDF (reference sequence). CDR3: CATRPEIPGQGRYNEQFF. CDR3 bases: TGTGCCACCAGACCCGAGATACCGGGCCAGGGTCGCTACAATGAGCAGTTCTTC.

This clonotype was observed a few times. The V and J genes are TRBV29-1 and TRBJ2-1; 11 bases agree with TRBD2. CDR1 SQVTM and CDR2 ANQGSEA come from the germline V gene. V trimming: 5 bases; J trimming: 0 bases; junction bases outside the gene matches: 6. The CDR3 sequence is 16 residues long. The CDR3 region has the DNA TGCAGCGTTCTAGCGGGAGGACCTAACTCCTACAATGAGCAGTTCTTC. Encoded protein: CSVLAGGPNSYNEQFF.

The table lists this clonotype with a few counts. The gene calls are TRBV7-2 and TRBJ1-1, with D hard to call. Germline V lookup: CDR1 SGHTA, CDR2 FQGNSA. This CDR3 spans 14 amino acids. Trimming cost V 1 base and J 4 bases, with 10 bases left between them. The CDR3 sequence is CASSLEGTATEAFF. In DNA form, the CDR3 reads TGTGCCAGCAGCTTAGAGGGTACGGCCACTGAAGCTTTCTTT.

Concerning this clonotype: A much larger clone is a single base away; this may be a read error. This chain uses TRBV7-9 with TRBJ2-1, with 7 bases lining up with TRBD1. CDR3 length: 14 residues. The germline gives CDR1 SEHNR, CDR2 FQNEAQ (reference sequence). The CDR3 sequence: CANSLGDRYNEQFF. In nucleotides, the CDR3 is TGTGCCAACAGCTTAGGGGACAGATACAATGAGCAGTTCTTC.

V is TRBV5-1 and J is TRBJ2-7; perhaps TRBD1 as D (5 bases). This CDR3 is 14 amino acids long. Deletions cut 0 bases from V and 3 bases from J, with 10 bases between. CDR1 and CDR2 (germline): SGHRS, YFSETQ. Written as DNA, the CDR3 is TGCGCCAGCAGCTTGGGACAGTACCTCTACGAGCAGTACTTC. Encoded protein: CASSLGQYLYEQYF.

A few counts support this clonotype. The V call is TRBV20-1, the J call TRBJ1-2; 8 bases fit TRBD1. This CDR3 comprises 15 residues. The ends lost 0 bases at V and 8 bases at J; junction bases unmatched: 11. Germline CDR1 reads DFQATT; CDR2 reads SNEGSKA (reference sequence). The CDR3 loop reads CSARDSGQGKGGYTF. CDR3 nucleotides: TGCAGTGCTAGAGATTCTGGACAGGGAAAGGGAGGCTACACCTTC.

The rearrangement joins TRBV5-1 to TRBJ2-1; 9 nucleotides agree with TRBD2. Losses at the gene ends were 2 bases for V and 5 bases for J; bases not matched to a gene: 11. The CDR3 contains 17 residues. Germline lookup yields CDR1 SGHRS and CDR2 YFSETQ. CDR3 DNA: TGCGCCAGCAGCTTTAGCCCCCTCGCTAGCGGGAACAATGAGCAGTTCTTC. Protein sequence: CASSFSPLASGNNEQFF.

This chain links TRBV12-3 or TRBV12-4 with TRBJ1-2, with TRBD1 identical over 10 bases. This CDR3 region has 13 residues. The V segment lost 5 bases and the J segment 7 bases; nucleotides outside the gene matches: 4. The CDR3 is CASSPGQGSGYTF. CDR3 sequence (DNA): TGTGCCAGCAGTCCGGGACAGGGGTCTGGCTACACCTTC.

V gene TRBV29-1 combines with J gene TRBJ2-7; 10 nucleotides agree with TRBD1. Germline CDR1 and CDR2: SQVTM and ANQGSEA. The V gene end was trimmed by 3 bases and the J gene end by 4 bases; junction bases not matched to a gene: 12. The CDR3 length is 16 residues. The CDR3 bases are TGCAGCGTTGAGGTGGACAGGGGGACCCCAGGTTACGAGCAGTACTTC. It is translated as CSVEVDRGTPGYEQYF.

The chain employs TRBV7-9 and TRBJ2-4; no clear D. This CDR3 is 13 amino acids long. V lost 1 base and J 8 bases, leaving 9 bases between the germline ends. Germline CDR1 is SEHNR and CDR2 is FQNEAQ (reference sequence). The CDR3 sequence is CASSLGGRDIQYF. The CDR3 DNA is TGTGCCAGCAGCTTAGGTGGACGGGACATTCAGTACTTC.

This clonotype occurred a few times. This chain uses TRBV7-8 with TRBJ2-7, with TRBD2 matching over 9 bases. Germline CDR1 and CDR2: SGHVS and FQNEAQ. The CDR3 totals 15 residues. J gave up 0 bases and V 5 bases, and 5 bases lay outside the gene matches. Written as DNA, the CDR3 is TGTGCCAGCAGCCCCCTTAGCGGGAGCTCCTACGAGCAGTACTTC. As protein: CASSPLSGSSYEQYF.

This clonotype appeared a few times. CDR3 nucleotides: TGTGCCAGCTCACTCAGGGCAGGGGACTACCAAGAGACCCAGTACTTC. It encodes CASSLRAGDYQETQYF. The chain uses TRBV18 and TRBJ2-5; D may be TRBD1 or TRBD2 (6 bases each). The germline V gene encodes CDR1 KGHSH and CDR2 LQKENI. Trimming removed 4 bases at V and 0 bases at J, with 15 bases between. This CDR3 is built from 16 residues.

The CDR3 region has the DNA TGTGCCAGCAGCAAGGGGTGTGACACTGAAGCTTTCTTT. It is translated as CASSKGCDTEAFF. The chain joins TRBV21-1 to TRBJ1-1. TRBV21-1 constitutes a pseudogene. This CDR3 region has 13 residues.

This clonotype showed up just a few times. The genes are TRBV7-2 and TRBJ2-7; 8 bases are a match to TRBD2. Germline loops: CDR1 SGHTA, CDR2 FQGNSA. V was clipped by 1 base and J by 2 bases; unmatched bases: 1. The CDR3 runs to 14 residues. In nucleotides, the CDR3 is TGTGCCAGCAGCTTAGTAGCGGGGCCCTACGAGCAGTACTTC. It translates to CASSLVAGPYEQYF.

This clonotype is a singleton in its sample. The rearrangement uses TRBV29-1 and TRBJ1-2; the match to TRBD1 covers 7 bases. Germline V gives CDR1 SQVTM, CDR2 ANQGSEA. This CDR3 contains 12 residues. J was trimmed by 3 bases and V by 7 bases; bases with no gene match: 5. The CDR3 spells CSEGTEHYGYTF. The CDR3 DNA follows: TGCAGCGAAGGGACAGAACACTATGGCTACACCTTC.

This clonotype is a singleton in its sample. One end of the junction does not line up with germline, which may come from a read error. V is TRBV9 and J is TRBJ2-1; 9 bases align to TRBD1. The CDR3 covers 15 residues. In germline, CDR1 is SGDLS, CDR2 YYNGEE. The CDR3 sequence: CASSVAGQGYNGQFF. The DNA for the CDR3 is TGTGCCAGCAGCGTTGCGGGACAGGGCTACAATGGGCAGTTCTTC. The entire variable domain, with the rest obtained from reference TRBV9 and TRBJ2-1, is as follows: DSGVTQTPKHLITATGQRVTLRCSPRSGDLSVYWYQQSLDQGLQFLIQYYNGEERAKGNILERFSAQQFPDLHSELNLSSLELGDSALYFCASSVAGQGYNGQFFGPGTRLTVL.

This clonotype was observed a handful of times. This rearrangement joins TRBV10-3 to TRBJ2-1; D gene unclear. The DNA matches TRBJ2-7 better at its end, which makes the J call doubtful. This CDR3 spans 11 amino acids. The germline V gene encodes CDR1 ENHRY and CDR2 SYGVKD. Here the CDR3 reads CAISDASEQYF. DNA of the CDR3: TGTGCCATCAGTGATGCCTCCGAGCAGTACTTC.

The rearrangement uses TRBV6-2 or TRBV6-3 and TRBJ2-1; no clear D gene. The CDR3 consists of 15 residues. Germline V gene lookup returns CDR1 MNHEY and CDR2 SVGEGT. V was clipped by 5 bases and J by 8 bases, with 19 bases between them. CDR3 DNA sequence: TGTGCCAGCAGTCGAGGACGGCTGGGTTACTATGAGCAGTTCTTC. This translates into CASSRGRLGYYEQFF.

The rearrangement links TRBV5-1 to TRBJ2-2; D is undetermined. The V end was cut by 7 bases, the J end by 0 bases, with 13 bases between. This CDR3 is 15 amino acids long. CDR1 is SGHRS, CDR2 YFSETQ, per germline. The CDR3 loop is CASGLSETNTGELFF. The CDR3, as DNA: TGCGCCAGCGGGTTGAGCGAGACGAACACCGGGGAGCTGTTTTTT.

This clonotype was picked up a small number of times. The gene calls are TRBV9 and TRBJ2-5, with 7 bases fitting TRBD1. The germline V gene has CDR1 SGDLS and CDR2 YYNGEE. The CDR3 is made up of 15 amino acids. The junction had 4 bases not matched to a gene; V was cut back by 0 bases and J by 2 bases. In nucleotides, the CDR3 is TGTGCCAGCAGCGTAGGGGGACAGAGTCAAGAGACCCAGTACTTC. It yields the protein CASSVGGQSQETQYF.

The rearrangement uses TRBV3-1 and TRBJ1-2, with D unresolved. The length of the CDR3 is 13 residues. Trimming left V 5 bases short and J 4 bases short, with 11 bases between. Germline V gene lookup returns CDR1 LGHDT and CDR2 YNNKEL (reference sequence). The CDR3 nucleotides read TGTGCCAGCAGCTTGACGGCTTCCTATGGCTACACCTTC. Translating it yields CASSLTASYGYTF.

This clonotype was observed a handful of times. The chain carries TRBV13 and TRBJ2-1; D is unclear. The CDR3 contains 13 residues. Germline lookup yields CDR1 PRHDT and CDR2 FYEKMQ (reference sequence). V lost 11 bases to trimming and J lost 4 bases, with 15 bases between them. The CDR3 loop is CACRYHLYNEQFF. CDR3 bases: TGTGCCTGTAGATACCATTTATACAATGAGCAGTTCTTC. Full variable domain (rest looked up from reference TRBV13 and TRBJ2-1): AAGVIQSPRHLIKEKRETATLKCYPIPRHDTVYWYQQGPGQDPQFLISFYEKMQSDKGSIPDRFSAQQFSDYHSELNMSSLELGDSALYFCACRYHLYNEQFFGPGTRLTVL.

The chain uses TRBV6-2 or TRBV6-3 and TRBJ2-5; 9 nucleotides align to TRBD2. J gave up 5 bases and V 2 bases, and 3 bases lay outside the gene matches. The germline V gene has CDR1 MNHEY and CDR2 SVGEGT. CDR3 size: 14 residues. The CDR3 DNA sequence: TGTGCCAGCAGTTACGCGGGGGGGCGGGAGACCCAGTACTTC. Protein sequence: CASSYAGGRETQYF.

J is TRBJ2-3 and V is TRBV7-9; no definite D call. From germline, CDR1 is SEHNR and CDR2 FQNEAQ (reference sequence). The CDR3 covers 10 residues. The V gene lost 8 bases and the J gene lost 6 bases, with 6 bases spanning the gap. In DNA, the CDR3 is TGTGCCAGCTCAGGCGATACGCAGTATTTT. The encoded protein is CASSGDTQYF.